This T cell receptor (beta chain) was recorded in a study of blood T cell repertoires in COVID-19. Original methodology: Amplified reference gene primers provided the basis for estimating nucleated cell counts. Method: immunoSEQ multiplex PCR; TCRdb's copy keeps in-frame clones and lacks some. V and J calls and clone size are copied from that table; D and trimming were computed from the DNA. The profile shows 280,000 or so clones, 85% of them singletons. The V and J ends lost 2 bases and 2 bases, in that order; junction bases with no gene match: 6. The length of the CDR3 is 16 residues. Germline V lookup: CDR1 KGHSH, CDR2 LQKENI.

Sequenced material: PBMCs or T cells enriched from blood (not recorded which). This TCR was recovered from a woman between 45 and 65 years old who had recovered from COVID-19. V is TRBV18 and J is TRBJ2-7; 10 bases line up with TRBD1. CDR3 bases: TGTGCCAGCTCACCATTAAGGGACAGGGGTACCTACGAGCAGTACTTC. As protein: CASSPLRDRGTYEQYF.